This record looks at one T cell receptor beta chain sequence and its context. Its binding antigen is unknown. Per-base quality was not reported, and no clone a single base away is much larger than it. The data derive from a study of identical twins (dated by TCRdb to about 2016). General notes on the study: To test whether fetal clonotypes persist, this study deep-sequenced TCR alpha and beta repertoires from monozygotic twins, from unrelated adults of various ages, and from cord blood. To rule out contamination, the twin experiments were replicated at different times with different library preparation protocols. Overall study outcomes, separate from this receptor: Zero-insertion analyses could be partly confounded by invariant T cells such as MAIT and iNKT, although diverse VJ usage argued against such confounding for most clonotypes. Conclusions relied on cross-sectional statistical analysis, since the same donors could not be followed over many years. Abundant cord blood beta clonotypes had fewer insertions, young adult naive repertoires showed a similar but weaker trend, and memory repertoires showed no such trend. Out-of-frame TCR alpha sharing in monozygotic twins was systematically underestimated by recombination models, whereas sharing between unrelated individuals was in agreement with the recombination models. Compared with coincidental sharing between unrelated individuals, an excess of low generation-probability sequences was observed among out-of-frame TCR alpha sequences shared between twins. In beta out-of-frame sequences, excess twin sharing was weaker, because having fewer shared sequences lowered the signal-to-noise ratio.

Libraries came from 5' RACE. Sequenced on an Illumina HiSeq 2000. A universal primer binding site was introduced by template switching, and a unique molecular identifier was present in the final cDNA, enabling accurate counting of TCR cDNA molecules. Specific primers in the conserved constant-segment region were used to synthesize first-strand cDNA for TCR alpha and beta chains. To control for contamination, each cDNA library was double barcoded with a SMART-Mk sample barcode plus Illumina barcodes. TruSeq adapter sequences, together with Illumina sample barcodes, were added in two successive PCR steps. The TCR alpha and beta cDNA libraries were sequenced on the Illumina HiSeq platform using custom primers. In the original analysis: MiGEC processed the raw reads to extract unique molecular identifiers, while MiXCR was used to determine the CDR3 positions. For each individual, recombination models were inferred using an EM algorithm with the repgenHMM and IGoR tools. Shared clonotypes were analyzed with the tcR package in R, and sharing was normalized by the product of cloneset sizes. To study raw recombination without the effects of thymic and clonal selection, out-of-frame nonproductive sequences were analyzed. TCRdb handled the public reads itself, with Q25 trimming in fastp and clone calling in MiXCR, and kept productive beta chains. Each record represents a unique CDR3 protein, reported with the most common genes and DNA among its rows. TCRdb's processing, not the authors' own work, is the source of the V and J calls. This sample comprises 600,000 to 700,000 distinct CDR3 sequences, roughly 20% of them detected only once. About 4.3% of the sample lies in the top ten.

In the germline V gene, CDR1 corresponds to MNHEY and CDR2 to SVGAGI. V is clipped by 0 bases and J by 0 bases, and the sequence between their germline boundaries is 11 bases long. The CDR3, cysteine through phenylalanine, is 16 amino acids long. Here the CDR3 DNA is all that survives: 48 bases in frame from base 1. All donors were healthy Caucasians. Three pairs of female monozygotic twins, all aged roughly 18 to 29 years, made up the twin cohort. RNA for TCR libraries was isolated from peripheral blood mononuclear cells. The sample was also reused in another study, on T cells expressing NK-cell markers. The other study reports the following: Three sorted T-cell subsets (CD3+CD56+NKG2C+, CD3+CD56+NKG2C- and CD3+CD56-NKG2C+) from several donors had their TCR beta-chain repertoires profiled. Seven of the eight sequenced donors were HCMV-seropositive and one was HCMV-seronegative. In several experiments an anti-gammadeltaTCR antibody was added to restrict sorting to alphabetaTCR-expressing T cells. For several donors, the dominant CD3+CD56+NKG2C+ clonotypes were among the top 10 CD8+ clonotypes and accounted for about 1.0-7.5% of CD8+ T cells. Those dominant clonotypes were again the most abundant among CD3+CD56-NKG2C+ cells in a handful of donors, at 28.3-60.1%. Whether the expanded NKG2C-expressing T cell clones were specific for HCMV antigens was left unclear. The eight sequenced donors were randomly selected healthy volunteers, three men and five women. To determine HCMV serostatus, a commercial ELISA kit was used to detect HCMV-specific IgG in serum. Bulk peripheral blood T-cell repertoires were additionally sequenced from unsorted PBMC for over five donors. MIGEC was used to demultiplex reads and group the reads by UMI, and MiTCR was used to assemble and quantify clonotypes. Only TCR cDNA sequences supported by at least two reads were kept to exclude erroneous sequences. The tcR package was used for downstream repertoire analysis, with clonotypes matched between fractions based on CDR3 nucleotide sequence plus V segment. VDJmatch was used to annotate antigen specificity against VDJdb, with one amino acid substitution allowed in CDR3.

The sample consisted of PBMCs. The rearranged chain carries TRBV6-5 and TRBJ1-2, with no confident D gene call. The sequence derives from a woman between 18 and 29 years old in good health. Here the CDR3 is given as CASSYSAGNANYGYTF. The nucleotide sequence reads as follows: TGTGCCAGCAGTTACTCGGCGGGGAACGCTAACTATGGCTACACCTTC.